The clone carrying this T cell receptor (beta chain) appeared a single time. CDR3 length: 14 residues. Germline lookup yields CDR1 SGDLS and CDR2 YYNGEE. The V end lost 2 bases, the J end lost 1 base, and 8 bases lay between the germline ends. The sample comes from a study of metastatic and nonmetastatic thyroid tumors. TCRdb re-called the PCR reads through MiXCR. This sample has 4,500 to 6,000 clones, with roughly 19% found just once. Thyroid surgery took place with no prior treatment in any patient. The source material was adjacent normal tissue. This receptor was obtained from a female donor with papillary thyroid cancer or a benign thyroid nodule (not recorded which). Some clones in this sample may be carry-over from other donors' samples. This chain uses TRBV9 with TRBJ2-3; D ambiguous. Here the CDR3 reads CASSVQPGTDTQYF. The CDR3 DNA reads TGTGCCAGCAGCGTTCAGCCAGGCACAGATACGCAGTATTTT.